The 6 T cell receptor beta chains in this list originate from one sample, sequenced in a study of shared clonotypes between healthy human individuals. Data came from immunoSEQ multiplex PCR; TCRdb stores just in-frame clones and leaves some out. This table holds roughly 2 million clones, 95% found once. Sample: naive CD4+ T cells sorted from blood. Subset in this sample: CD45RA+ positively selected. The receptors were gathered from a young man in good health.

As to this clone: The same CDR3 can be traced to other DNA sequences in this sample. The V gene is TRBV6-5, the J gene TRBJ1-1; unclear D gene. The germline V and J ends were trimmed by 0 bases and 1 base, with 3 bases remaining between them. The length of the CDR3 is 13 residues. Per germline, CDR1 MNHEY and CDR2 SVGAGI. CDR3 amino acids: CASSYSRNTEAFF. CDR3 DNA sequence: TGTGCCAGCAGTTACTCACGGAACACTGAAGCTTTCTTT.

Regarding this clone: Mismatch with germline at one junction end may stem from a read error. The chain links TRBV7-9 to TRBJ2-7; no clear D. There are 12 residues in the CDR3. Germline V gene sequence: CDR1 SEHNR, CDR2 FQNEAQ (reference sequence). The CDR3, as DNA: TGTGCCAGCAGCCTGAGGTTAGAGCCACCCCGCTTC. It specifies CASSLRLEPPRF. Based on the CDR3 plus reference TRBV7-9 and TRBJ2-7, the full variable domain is DTGVSQNPRHKITKRGQNVTFRCDPISEHNRLYWYRQTLGQGPEFLTYFQNEAQLEKSRLLSDRFSAERPKGSFSTLEIQRTEQGDSAMYLCASSLRLEPPRFGPGTRLTVT.

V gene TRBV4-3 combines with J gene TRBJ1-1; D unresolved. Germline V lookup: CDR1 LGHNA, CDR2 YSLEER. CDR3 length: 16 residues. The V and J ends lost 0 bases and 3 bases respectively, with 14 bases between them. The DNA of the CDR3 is TGCGCCAGCAGCCAAGAGTACGGGCTTCGGGACACTGAAGCTTTCTTT. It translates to CASSQEYGLRDTEAFF.

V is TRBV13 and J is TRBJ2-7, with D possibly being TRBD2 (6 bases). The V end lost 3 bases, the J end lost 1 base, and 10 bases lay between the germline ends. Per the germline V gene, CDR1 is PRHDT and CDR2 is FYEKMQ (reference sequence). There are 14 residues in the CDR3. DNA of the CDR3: TGTGCCAGCAGCTTTGGAGGGTCTTCCTACGAGCAGTACTTC. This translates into CASSFGGSSYEQYF.

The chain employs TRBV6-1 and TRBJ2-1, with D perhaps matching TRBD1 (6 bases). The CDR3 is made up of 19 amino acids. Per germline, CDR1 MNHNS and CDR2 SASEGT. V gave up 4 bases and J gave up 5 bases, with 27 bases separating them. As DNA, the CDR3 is TGTGCCAGCAGTGTGTCCAAACGGTGGGAAGGGGGAACTAACAATGAGCAGTTCTTC. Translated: CASSVSKRWEGGTNNEQFF.

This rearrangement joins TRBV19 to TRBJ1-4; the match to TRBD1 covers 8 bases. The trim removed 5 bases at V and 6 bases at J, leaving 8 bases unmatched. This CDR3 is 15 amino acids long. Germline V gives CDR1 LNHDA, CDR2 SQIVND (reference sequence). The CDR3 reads CASSFRTGLDEKLFF. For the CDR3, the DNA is TGTGCCAGTAGTTTCAGGACAGGGTTGGATGAAAAACTGTTTTTT.